A selection of T cell receptor beta chains follows, all from one sample in a study of blood T cell repertoires in COVID-19. Measured with immunoSEQ multiplex PCR; TCRdb has only the in-frame clones, and not every one. The sample shows 170,000 or so clones, over 80% of them seen only once. Sequenced sample: peripheral blood. The receptors come from a woman aged 55-69 years with acute or convalescent COVID-19. Both conserved end residues are part of each CDR3. A D gene is named only where the DNA matches it firmly. Clone size is stated in some rows and not others, as once, few, many or a class when expanded.

v_call,d_call,j_call,clone_size,cdr3_aa,cdr3_nt
TRBV6-5,-,TRBJ2-3,-,CASSKTAGADTQYF,TGTGCCAGCAGCAAGACTGCGGGGGCGGATACGCAGTATTTT
TRBV19,-,TRBJ1-1,-,CASSTATGRTNTEAFF,TGTGCCAGTAGTACAGCAACTGGACGGACAAACACTGAAGCTTTCTTT
TRBV6-6,-,TRBJ1-1,few,CASGRENTEAFF,TGTGCCAGCGGTAGAGAGAACACTGAAGCTTTCTTT
TRBV3-1/TRBV3-2,TRBD1,TRBJ1-3,-,CASSQDPATGSRKNTIYF,TGTGCCAGCAGCCAAGATCCAGCGACAGGGTCGCGGAAGAACACCATATATTTT
TRBV7-2,TRBD1,TRBJ2-6,-,CASSWGGQAGANVLTF,TGTGCCAGCAGCTGGGGCGGACAGGCTGGGGCCAACGTCCTGACTTTC
TRBV7-2,TRBD2,TRBJ2-5,-,CASSLGISGGQETQYF,TGTGCCAGCAGCTTGGGGATTAGCGGGGGCCAAGAGACCCAGTACTTC
TRBV6-2/TRBV6-3,-,TRBJ1-1,-,CASSYVTEAFF,TGTGCCAGCAGTTATGTTACAGAAGCTTTCTTT
TRBV3-1/TRBV3-2,TRBD1,TRBJ1-1,once,CASSQEGTGLGHTEAFF,TGTGCCAGCAGCCAAGAAGGGACAGGGCTTGGTCACACTGAAGCTTTCTTT
TRBV7-9,-,TRBJ1-5,-,CASSGEHNQPQHF,TGTGCCAGCAGCGGAGAGCACAATCAGCCCCAGCATTTT
TRBV7-9,-,TRBJ1-5,-,CASSLGWDTINQPQHF,TGTGCCAGCAGCTTAGGGTGGGACACCATTAATCAGCCCCAGCATTTT
TRBV4-1,-,TRBJ1-3,-,CASSDTYRTGNTIYF,TGCGCCAGCAGCGACACCTATAGGACAGGAAACACCATATATTTT
TRBV7-9,TRBD1,TRBJ1-1,-,CASSAGQGGSTEAFF,TGTGCCAGCAGCGCTGGACAGGGGGGTTCCACTGAAGCTTTCTTT
TRBV7-9,-,TRBJ1-1,-,CASSFFQGGQAFF,TGTGCCAGCAGCTTCTTCCAGGGTGGTCAAGCTTTCTTT
TRBV6-1,-,TRBJ1-4,once,CASSVRGQSWNEKLFF,TGTGCCAGCAGTGTTAGAGGACAGAGCTGGAATGAAAAACTGTTTTTT
TRBV18,-,TRBJ1-5,-,CASSPPSGGGQPQHF,TGTGCCAGCTCACCTCCCTCGGGGGGCGGTCAGCCCCAGCATTTT
TRBV7-9,-,TRBJ1-5,few,CASSLGGQSVLGGNQPQHF,TGTGCCAGCAGCTTAGGCGGACAGTCGGTCCTAGGCGGCAATCAGCCCCAGCATTTT
TRBV19,-,TRBJ2-3,-,CASSIGGYTDTQYF,TGTGCCAGTAGTATAGGAGGTTACACAGATACGCAGTATTTT
TRBV5-1,TRBD1,TRBJ1-5,-,CASSWTGNSNQPQHF,TGCGCCAGCAGCTGGACAGGGAATAGCAATCAGCCCCAGCATTTT
TRBV18,-,TRBJ1-3,-,CASSPGGSHTGNTIYF,TGTGCCAGCTCACCAGGGGGAAGTCACACAGGGAACACCATATATTTT
TRBV4-1,-,TRBJ1-2,few,CASSSQSGDYGYTF,TGCGCCAGCAGCTCACAGTCAGGTGACTATGGCTACACCTTC
TRBV28,-,TRBJ2-3,-,CASSLGRDTQYF,TGTGCCAGCAGTTTAGGCAGAGATACGCAGTATTTT
TRBV5-6,TRBD1,TRBJ1-4,-,CASRFVPGQATNEKLFF,TGTGCCAGCAGATTTGTCCCGGGACAGGCAACTAATGAAAAACTGTTTTTT
TRBV4-1,-,TRBJ1-1,-,CASSTLSGAEAFF,TGCGCCAGCAGTACCCTTTCGGGAGCTGAAGCTTTCTTT
TRBV6-1,-,TRBJ2-7,-,CASSDLAGRIAYEQYF,TGTGCCAGCAGTGACTTGGCGGGCAGGATCGCCTACGAGCAGTACTTC
TRBV11-2,-,TRBJ1-2,-,CASSLNSYGYTF,TGTGCCAGCAGCTTGAACTCCTATGGCTACACCTTC
TRBV6-2/TRBV6-3,-,TRBJ1-2,-,CASSSRRGSAMRYTF,TGTGCCAGCAGCTCCCGACGGGGGTCGGCTATGCGCTACACCTTC
TRBV2,-,TRBJ2-5,-,CASSPTDNQETQYF,TGTGCCAGCAGTCCCACGGACAACCAAGAGACCCAGTACTTC
TRBV24-1,TRBD1,TRBJ2-1,-,CATSDGGQGQNNEQFF,TGTGCCACCAGTGACGGTGGACAGGGGCAAAACAATGAGCAGTTCTTC
TRBV5-1,TRBD1,TRBJ2-7,once,CASSSTGTGTYEQYF,TGCGCCAGCAGCTCCACCGGGACAGGGACCTACGAGCAGTACTTC
TRBV5-1,-,TRBJ2-5,-,CASSLAWPDEGTQYF,TGCGCCAGCAGCTTGGCCTGGCCAGACGAGGGGACCCAGTACTTC
TRBV7-9,-,TRBJ1-1,-,CASSPVTVGTEAFF,TGTGCCAGCAGCCCCGTCACAGTTGGCACTGAAGCTTTCTTT
TRBV27,-,TRBJ2-2,-,CASSPTSFTGELFF,TGTGCCAGCAGCCCGACTAGTTTCACCGGGGAGCTGTTTTTT
TRBV7-8,-,TRBJ1-1,-,CASSLGREATEAFF,TGTGCCAGCAGCTTAGGCAGGGAGGCCACTGAAGCTTTCTTT
TRBV6-1,TRBD1,TRBJ2-1,-,CASSDGQVLNEQFF,TGTGCCAGCAGTGACGGACAGGTTCTTAATGAGCAGTTCTTC
TRBV4-3,-,TRBJ1-1,-,CASSQQGPNTEAFF,TGCGCCAGCAGCCAGCAGGGCCCGAACACTGAAGCTTTCTTT
TRBV4-2,-,TRBJ1-2,-,CASSQDPGQGYGYTF,TGTGCCAGCAGCCAAGATCCGGGCCAGGGTTATGGCTACACCTTC
TRBV18,-,TRBJ1-5,-,CASSPLDSAGQPQHF,TGTGCCAGCTCACCACTTGACTCGGCGGGGCAGCCCCAGCATTTT
TRBV30,TRBD1,TRBJ2-1,-,CAWSGTGVWNEQFF,TGTGCCTGGTCCGGGACAGGAGTGTGGAATGAGCAGTTCTTC